Listed below are T cell receptor beta chains from one sample, sequenced in a study of T cell responses to AZD1222 COVID-19 vaccine. TCRdb's table, derived via immunoSEQ multiplex PCR, lists solely in-frame clones and lacks some. The table has around 90,000 clones, under 95% seen once. The starting material was peripheral blood, obtained on day 0 of MenACWY control vaccination. The origin of the receptors is an adult in good health. Each CDR3 is given with its conserved first and last residue. The order of the fields is J gene, D gene, V gene, CDR3 DNA, CDR3 protein. D genes are given only for firm matches.

>TRBJ2-1|TRBD2|TRBV7-2
TGTGCCAGCAGCTTGAGACTGGGCGGGGGGGCCAATGAGCAGTTCTTC
CASSLRLGGGANEQFF
>TRBJ1-5|NA|TRBV11-2
TGTGCCAGCAGCTTAGCAACGAGCAATCAGCCCCAGCATTTT
CASSLATSNQPQHF
>TRBJ2-7|NA|TRBV6-6
TGTGCCAGCAGTTTACAGGATAACTACGAGCAGTACTTC
CASSLQDNYEQYF
>TRBJ1-3|NA|TRBV5-1
TGCGCCAGCAGCTTGGATGCCTCTGGAAACACCATATATTTT
CASSLDASGNTIYF
>TRBJ2-2|NA|TRBV10-1
TGCGCCAGCAGCCCAGGGGACTTCACCGGGGAGCTGTTTTTT
CASSPGDFTGELFF
>TRBJ2-7|NA|TRBV6-5
TGTGCCAGCAGTTACTCTTTCCTAGATACCTACGAGCAGTACTTC
CASSYSFLDTYEQYF
>TRBJ2-1|TRBD2|TRBV7-9
TGTGCCAGCAGCACTGGGACTAGCGGTTACAATGAGCAGTTCTTC
CASSTGTSGYNEQFF
>TRBJ2-1|NA|TRBV11-3
TGTGCCAGCAGTCGTACCCCGGGTTTGGAGCAGTTCTTC
CASSRTPGLEQFF
>TRBJ2-7|NA|TRBV16
TGTGCCAGCAGCGAGCAGGGGTACGAGCAGTACTTC
CASSEQGYEQYF
>TRBJ2-3|NA|TRBV7-9
TGTGCCGGACGTTCTGTAGATACGCAGTATTTT
CAGRSVDTQYF
>TRBJ1-1|NA|TRBV2
TGTGCCAGCAGTGAACTTTCCTTTGAAGCTTTCTTT
CASSELSFEAFF